These 32 T cell receptor beta chains were sequenced from one sample in a study of T cell changes during pregnancy in multiple sclerosis. Some clones are missing from TCRdb's copy, which holds only in-frame ones; the method was immunoSEQ multiplex PCR. This table has some 45,000 clones, approximately 95% appearing once. Sequenced material: CD8+ T cells from peripheral blood mononuclear cells, taken in the first trimester of pregnancy. The receptors here all came from a female donor with multiple sclerosis, enrolled in a pregnancy study.

The V gene is TRBV6-5, the J gene TRBJ2-1; no clear D. This CDR3 has 12 amino acids. Trimming stripped 5 bases from V and 9 bases from J, with 11 bases between. Germline CDR1 and CDR2: MNHEY and SVGAGI. The chain's CDR3 is CASSGLVGEQFF. CDR3 nucleotide sequence: TGTGCCAGCAGTGGTCTAGTCGGTGAGCAGTTCTTC.

This clone was observed a single time. The chain has TRBV28 and TRBJ2-3; 9 nucleotides align to TRBD2. CDR1 MDHEN and CDR2 SYDVKM come from the germline V gene. The CDR3 totals 16 residues. Losses at the gene ends were 6 bases for V and 0 bases for J; bases not matched to a gene: 7. CDR3 residues: CASRLTSGTSTDTQYF. DNA of the CDR3: TGTGCCAGCAGGCTGACTAGCGGTACTAGCACAGATACGCAGTATTTT.

The chain has TRBV11-2 and TRBJ2-1; 8 positions agree with TRBD1. CDR1 and CDR2 (germline): SGHAT, FQNNGV. V lost 3 bases and J lost 3; bases outside the gene matches: 4. The CDR3 is 15 residues long. Here the CDR3 DNA reads TGTGCCAGCAGCTTGACAGGGGATGGCTACAATGAGCAGTTCTTC. It specifies CASSLTGDGYNEQFF.

This chain uses TRBV7-9 with TRBJ2-7; TRBD2 aligns across 10 bases. The CDR3 totals 16 residues. With V trimmed by 5 bases and J by 2 bases, 9 bases remained unmatched. From germline, CDR1 is SEHNR and CDR2 FQNEAQ (reference sequence). This CDR3 is CASSASLAGAPYEQYF. For the CDR3, the DNA is TGTGCCAGCAGCGCTAGTCTAGCGGGAGCCCCCTACGAGCAGTACTTC.

The chain combines TRBV6-5 with TRBJ2-5; TRBD2 aligns across 10 bases. Germline V gene sequence: CDR1 MNHEY, CDR2 SVGAGI. The CDR3 totals 15 residues. Germline trimming cut 0 bases from V and 5 bases from J; bases unmatched to any gene: 3. CDR3 protein: CASSYSSGRRETQYF. The CDR3 nucleotides are TGTGCCAGCAGTTACTCTAGCGGGAGGAGGGAGACCCAGTACTTC.

The V gene is TRBV14, the J gene TRBJ2-7; 9 bases fit TRBD1. The CDR3 is made up of 14 amino acids. Germline V gene data show CDR1 as SGHDN and CDR2 as FVKESK. V lost 4 bases to trimming and J lost 5 bases; unmatched junction nucleotides: 6. For the CDR3, the DNA is TGTGCCAGCAGCCCTCGGGACAGGGAACACGAGCAGTACTTC. This encodes CASSPRDREHEQYF.

The rearrangement links TRBV5-4 to TRBJ1-1, with 7 positions matching TRBD1. The CDR3 totals 16 residues. Germline CDR1 and CDR2: SGHNT and YYREEE (reference sequence). The J segment lost 8 bases and the V segment lost 1 base, leaving 14 bases of the junction unmatched. The chain's CDR3 is CASSLWGVGTVREAFF. The CDR3 DNA sequence: TGTGCCAGCAGCTTGTGGGGGGTTGGGACAGTCCGCGAAGCTTTCTTT. Based on the CDR3 plus reference TRBV5-4 and TRBJ1-1, the full variable domain is ETGVTQSPTHLIKTRGQQVTLRCSSQSGHNTVSWYQQALGQGPQFIFQYYREEENGRGNFPPRFSGLQFPNYSSELNVNALELDDSALYLCASSLWGVGTVREAFFGQGTRLTVV.

V is TRBV11-2 and J is TRBJ2-2; no firm D call. Germline assignment: CDR1 SGHAT and CDR2 FQNNGV. CDR3 length: 11 residues. The V end lost 5 bases, the J end lost 10 bases, and 8 bases lay between the germline ends. In nucleotides, the CDR3 is TGTGCCAGCAGCCCCCAATCGGAGCTGTTTTTT. Translated: CASSPQSELFF.

The V call is TRBV11-2, the J call TRBJ2-1, with 7 bases lining up with TRBD2. The length of the CDR3 is 17 residues. Germline assignment: CDR1 SGHAT and CDR2 FQNNGV. Germline trimming cut 4 bases from V and 0 bases from J; bases unmatched to any gene: 9. CDR3 DNA sequence: TGTGCCAGCAGCTCACCGCTCAGCGGGAACTCCTACAATGAGCAGTTCTTC. Encoded protein: CASSSPLSGNSYNEQFF.

The CDR3 DNA reads TGTGCCAGCAGCTTAACGGCAGGGTTGGACACCGGGGAGCTGTTTTTT. Encoded protein: CASSLTAGLDTGELFF. The chain combines TRBV11-2 with TRBJ2-2; D may be TRBD1 (5 bases). The germline gives CDR1 SGHAT, CDR2 FQNNGV. The V end lost 2 bases, the J end lost 3 bases, and 13 bases lay between the germline ends. This CDR3 is built from 16 residues.

This clone has a single count. J is TRBJ1-2 and V is TRBV6-5; 7 positions match TRBD1. The CDR3 is 15 amino acids. Looked up from germline, CDR1 is MNHEY and CDR2 is SVGAGI. V shed 7 bases, J shed 6 bases, and the junction held 14 bases outside the gene matches. CDR3 sequence: CASIPRTGSRDGYTF. CDR3 DNA sequence: TGTGCCAGCATACCGCGGACAGGCTCAAGGGATGGCTACACCTTC.

The V gene is TRBV4-2, the J gene TRBJ1-1; 7 nucleotides match TRBD1. The length of the CDR3 is 15 residues. With V trimmed by 0 bases and J by 6 bases, 7 bases remained unmatched. The germline V gene has CDR1 LGHNA and CDR2 YNFKEQ. Here the CDR3 reads CASSQEQGIIPEAFF. The CDR3 DNA sequence: TGTGCCAGCAGCCAAGAACAGGGGATCATCCCTGAAGCTTTCTTT.

The chain has TRBV7-2 and TRBJ2-1; 7 bases match TRBD2. V shed 0 bases and J 4 bases; nucleotides not matched to a gene: 6. The CDR3 is made up of 16 amino acids. Germline V lookup: CDR1 SGHTA, CDR2 FQGNSA. The CDR3 nucleotides are TGTGCCAGCAGCTTAGCGATAGGCGGGAGTTACAATGAGCAGTTCTTC. The encoded protein is CASSLAIGGSYNEQFF.

V is TRBV5-4 and J is TRBJ1-1; D not resolved. V lost 4 bases to trimming and J lost 3 bases, with 13 bases between them. Germline CDR1 reads SGHNT; CDR2 reads YYREEE (reference sequence). There are 14 residues in the CDR3. The CDR3 nucleotides are TGTGCCAGCAGCCACACTGACACGGACACTGAAGCTTTCTTT. This gives the protein CASSHTDTDTEAFF.

As concerns this clone: The sample contains more than one DNA sequence encoding this CDR3. This chain uses TRBV19 with TRBJ2-7; 7 bases agree with TRBD2. There are 14 residues in the CDR3. Per germline, CDR1 LNHDA and CDR2 SQIVND (reference sequence). The J segment lost 2 bases and the V segment lost 1 base, leaving 2 bases of the junction unmatched. Here the CDR3 reads CASSIVAGTYEQYF. The CDR3 DNA sequence: TGTGCCAGTAGTATAGTAGCGGGCACCTACGAGCAGTACTTC.

The V call is TRBV30, the J call TRBJ2-7; TRBD2 matches 14 bases. The V gene end was trimmed by 2 bases and the J gene end by 3 bases; junction bases not matched to a gene: 6. Germline loops: CDR1 GTSNPN, CDR2 SVGIG (reference sequence). The CDR3 contains 16 residues. The DNA for the CDR3 is TGTGCCTGGAGTCTCCCGGGACTAGCGGGGGACTACGAGCAGTACTTC. Its protein product is CAWSLPGLAGDYEQYF.

The chain is built from TRBV6-6 and TRBJ2-2; weak D call: TRBD2 (5 bases). Per germline, CDR1 MNHNY and CDR2 SVGAGI (reference sequence). This CDR3 comprises 13 residues. V shed 8 bases and J shed 4 bases, with 11 bases lying between them. The CDR3 DNA reads as TGTGCCAGCGTCGGGGTCTCCACCGGGGAGCTGTTTTTT. Protein sequence: CASVGVSTGELFF.

The V call is TRBV6-5, the J call TRBJ1-5, with TRBD1 matching 10 bases. CDR1 is MNHEY and CDR2 is SVGAGI in the germline V gene. V lost 6 bases, J lost 4 bases, and 6 bases stayed unmatched. This CDR3 is 15 amino acids long. The CDR3 region has the DNA TGTGCCAGCAGAGGGACAGGGGATCGGAATCAGCCCCAGCATTTT. It is translated as CASRGTGDRNQPQHF.

J is TRBJ2-5 and V is TRBV11-2, with TRBD2 matching over 7 bases. CDR1 and CDR2 from the germline V gene are SGHAT and FQNNGV. The CDR3 loop spans 12 amino acids. Trimming removed 10 bases from V and 5 bases from J; junction bases left unmatched: 7. The CDR3 DNA is TGTGCCACGGGAGGTATTGCGGAGACCCAGTACTTC. Protein product: CATGGIAETQYF.

The rearrangement uses TRBV19 and TRBJ1-5; tentatively, D is TRBD1 (6 bases). The CDR3 totals 14 residues. V lost 8 bases and J lost 5, with 16 bases in between. Germline values: CDR1 LNHDA, CDR2 SQIVND (reference sequence). CDR3 in DNA: TGTGCCAGTGCGGACAGCTCAGCCCATCAGCCCCAGCATTTT. Translation gives CASADSSAHQPQHF.

The chain uses TRBV29-1 and TRBJ2-3; D unclear. CDR1 is SQVTM and CDR2 is ANQGSEA in the germline V gene. V lost 4 bases to trimming and J lost 0 bases, with 8 bases between them. This CDR3 is 13 amino acids long. For the CDR3, the DNA is TGCAGCGTTGTGACTGGGAGCACAGATACGCAGTATTTT. This gives the protein CSVVTGSTDTQYF.

The chain couples TRBV19 to TRBJ2-1; 9 nucleotides align to TRBD2. Germline V lookup: CDR1 LNHDA, CDR2 SQIVND (reference sequence). The junction had 4 bases not matched to a gene; V was cut back by 4 bases and J by 6 bases. The CDR3 has 14 amino acids. The CDR3 DNA is TGTGCCAGTAGTACCCTAGCGGGGTTCAATGAGCAGTTCTTC. It is translated as CASSTLAGFNEQFF.

The chain recombines TRBV5-6 with TRBJ2-7; the match to TRBD2 covers 10 bases. Germline assignment: CDR1 SGHDT and CDR2 YYEEEE. V shed 4 bases and J 1 base; nucleotides not matched to a gene: 5. The CDR3 sequence is 15 residues long. The CDR3 here is CASSGLLAGSYEQYF. The CDR3 DNA reads as TGTGCCAGCAGCGGATTACTAGCGGGGTCCTACGAGCAGTACTTC. The full variable domain, with the rest looked up from reference TRBV5-6 and TRBJ2-7, is DAGVTQSPTHLIKTRGQQVTLRCSPKSGHDTVSWYQQALGQGPQFIFQYYEEEERQRGNFPDRFSGHQFPNYSSELNVNALLLGDSALYLCASSGLLAGSYEQYFGPGTRLTVT.

Written as DNA, the CDR3 is TGTGCCATCAGTGAGTCGGGAGGGACTCCGCATTTT. Its translation: CAISESGGTPHF. The V gene is TRBV10-3, the J gene TRBJ1-5; tentatively, D is TRBD1 (5 bases). The V end was cut by 0 bases, the J end by 15 bases, with 12 bases between. CDR3 size: 12 residues. Germline CDR1 reads ENHRY; CDR2 reads SYGVKD.

The rearrangement links TRBV4-3 to TRBJ2-7; tentative D call: TRBD2 (7 bases). The CDR3 sequence is 16 residues long. CDR1 LGHNA and CDR2 YSLEER come from the germline V gene. V lost 0 bases and J 2 bases, leaving 14 bases between the germline ends. The CDR3 coding sequence is TGCGCCAGCAGCCAAGACGGGGGGCCTGTAGCCTACGAGCAGTACTTC. As protein: CASSQDGGPVAYEQYF.

CDR3 residues: CASSLLRPSGSGEQFF. CDR3 bases: TGTGCCAGCAGTTTATTACGGCCTAGCGGGAGCGGGGAGCAGTTCTTC. The chain couples TRBV27 to TRBJ2-1; 10 bases match TRBD2. This CDR3 contains 16 residues. The germline V gene encodes CDR1 MNHEY and CDR2 SMNVEV (reference sequence). J was trimmed by 10 bases and V by 1 base; bases with no gene match: 10.

This sequence joins TRBV11-2 and TRBJ1-2; no reliable D call. The CDR3 spans 13 residues. V was cut by 5 bases and J by 0 bases, with 7 bases left in between. The germline V gene encodes CDR1 SGHAT and CDR2 FQNNGV. DNA of the CDR3: TGTGCCAGCAGCCATACTCCTAACTATGGCTACACCTTC. Its translation is CASSHTPNYGYTF.

This chain uses TRBV13 with TRBJ1-3; D gene unclear. The CDR3 length is 17 residues. Germline CDR1 reads PRHDT; CDR2 reads FYEKMQ (reference sequence). The V end was cut by 1 base, the J end by 1 base, with 14 bases between. Here the CDR3 reads CASSLVLSFESGNTIYF. CDR3 nucleotides: TGTGCCAGCAGCTTAGTCCTCTCTTTCGAGTCTGGAAACACCATATATTTT.

This rearrangement joins TRBV15 to TRBJ2-3; 7 bases are a match to TRBD2. The CDR3 extends over 15 amino acids. With 6 bases clipped from V and 1 base from J, the junction kept 7 bases outside the gene matches. The germline gives CDR1 LNHNV, CDR2 YYDKDF (reference sequence). The CDR3 DNA follows: TGTGCCACCAGTTACGCAGCGGGGCGCACAGATACGCAGTATTTT. This gives the protein CATSYAAGRTDTQYF. The full variable domain, rest sourced from reference TRBV15 and TRBJ2-3, is DAMVIQNPRYQVTQFGKPVTLSCSQTLNHNVMYWYQQKSSQAPKLLFHYYDKDFNNEADTPDNFQSRRPNTSFCFLDIRSPGLGDTAMYLCATSYAAGRTDTQYFGPGTRLTVL.

The V gene is TRBV7-2, the J gene TRBJ2-7, with 8 bases lining up with TRBD2. After removal of 2 bases from V and 8 bases from J, the junction contained 8 bases not matched to a gene. The CDR3 spans 14 residues. Germline CDR1 is SGHTA and CDR2 is FQGNSA. DNA for the CDR3: TGTGCCAGCAGCTTACCGGGAGGGCCTTTTAAGCAGTACTTC. Amino acid sequence: CASSLPGGPFKQYF.

This CDR3 reads CASSRTGLWAEAFF. In DNA form, the CDR3 reads TGTGCCAGCAGCCGGACAGGCCTTTGGGCTGAAGCTTTCTTT. The gene calls are TRBV27 and TRBJ1-1, with 7 bases matching TRBD1. The CDR3 loop spans 14 amino acids. Germline CDR1 MNHEY, CDR2 SMNVEV (reference sequence). J lost 6 bases, V lost 6 bases, and 10 bases had no gene match.

The V gene is TRBV28, the J gene TRBJ2-1, with TRBD2 matching over 13 bases. V lost 7 bases and J lost 6; bases outside the gene matches: 6. CDR1 is MDHEN and CDR2 is SYDVKM in the germline V gene. The CDR3 covers 15 residues. The CDR3 reads CASTSGTSGTNEQFF. CDR3 in DNA: TGTGCCAGCACCAGCGGGACTAGCGGGACCAATGAGCAGTTCTTC.